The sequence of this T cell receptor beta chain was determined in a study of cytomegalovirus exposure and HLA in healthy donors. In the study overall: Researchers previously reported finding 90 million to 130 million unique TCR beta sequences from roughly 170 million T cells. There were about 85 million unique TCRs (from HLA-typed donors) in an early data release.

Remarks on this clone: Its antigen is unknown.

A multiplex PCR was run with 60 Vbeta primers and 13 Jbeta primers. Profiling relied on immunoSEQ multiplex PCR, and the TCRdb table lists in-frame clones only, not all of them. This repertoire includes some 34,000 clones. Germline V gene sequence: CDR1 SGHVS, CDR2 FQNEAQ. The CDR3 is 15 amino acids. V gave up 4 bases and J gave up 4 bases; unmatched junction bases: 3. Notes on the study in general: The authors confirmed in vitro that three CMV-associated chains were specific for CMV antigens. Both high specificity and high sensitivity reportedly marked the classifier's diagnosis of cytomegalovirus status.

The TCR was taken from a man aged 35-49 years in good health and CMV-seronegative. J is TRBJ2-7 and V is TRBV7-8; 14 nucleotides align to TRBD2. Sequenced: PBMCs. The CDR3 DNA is TGTGCCAGCAGCTCCGGACTAGCGGGAGGATACGAGCAGTACTTC. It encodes CASSSGLAGGYEQYF.